The present T cell receptor beta chain was sequenced within a study of T cells in Graves' hyperthyroidism and ophthalmopathy. Overall study findings and caveats: The model anticipated ophthalmopathy a median approximately six months pre-onset. Also found in blood were most expanded thyroid clonotypes above 0.001.

Amplified TCR beta CDR3 regions derived from RNA transcripts. First-round RT-PCR of the TCR CDR3 relied on the HTBI primer set. TCRdb ran MiXCR on the multiplex PCR reads and lists one entry per CDR3 protein. The sample lists 450,000 to 650,000 distinct CDR3 sequences, 20% seen once, with around a quarter in the top ten. This clonotype was recorded a few times. Antigen specificity is unknown. The PBMCs were sourced from fresh peripheral blood (around 9.9 ml). The clonotype was recovered from a man between 18 and 35 years old with Graves' hyperthyroidism. Material for sequencing was blood.

The CDR3 sequence is CASSPSLRYTEAFF. In DNA form, the CDR3 reads TGTGCCAGCAGCCCGAGTCTCCGTTACACTGAAGCTTTCTTT. V is TRBV28 and J is TRBJ1-1, with D uncertain. The CDR3 loop spans 14 amino acids. CDR1 is MDHEN, CDR2 SYDVKM, per germline. Trimming shortened V by 6 bases and J by 3 bases, and 14 bases separated the two germline ends. Full variable domain (rest looked up from reference TRBV28 and TRBJ1-1): DVKVTQSSRYLVKRTGEKVFLECVQDMDHENMFWYRQDPGLGLRLIYFSYDVKMKEKGDIPEGYSVSREKKERFSLILESASTNQTSMYLCASSPSLRYTEAFFGQGTRLTVV.